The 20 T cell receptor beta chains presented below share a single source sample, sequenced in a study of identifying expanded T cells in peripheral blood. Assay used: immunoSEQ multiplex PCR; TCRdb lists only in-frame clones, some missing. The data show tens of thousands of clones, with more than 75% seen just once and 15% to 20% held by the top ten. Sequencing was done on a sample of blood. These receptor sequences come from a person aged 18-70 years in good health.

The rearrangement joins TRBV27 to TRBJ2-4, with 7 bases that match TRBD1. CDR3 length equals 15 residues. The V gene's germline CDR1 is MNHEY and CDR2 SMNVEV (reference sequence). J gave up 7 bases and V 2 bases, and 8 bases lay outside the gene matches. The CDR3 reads CASSLRQGGGNIQYF. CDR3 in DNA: TGTGCCAGCAGTTTAAGACAGGGTGGAGGTAACATTCAGTACTTC.

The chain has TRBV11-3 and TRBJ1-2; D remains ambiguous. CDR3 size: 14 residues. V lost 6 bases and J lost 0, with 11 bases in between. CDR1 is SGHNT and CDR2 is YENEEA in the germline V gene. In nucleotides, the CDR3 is TGTGCCAGCAGACCGTACGGGGCTAACTATGGCTACACCTTC. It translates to CASRPYGANYGYTF.

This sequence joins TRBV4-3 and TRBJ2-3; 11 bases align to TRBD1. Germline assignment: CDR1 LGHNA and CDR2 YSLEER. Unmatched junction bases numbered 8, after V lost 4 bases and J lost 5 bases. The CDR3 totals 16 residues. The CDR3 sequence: CASSLQGDRGVDTQYF. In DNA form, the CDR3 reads TGCGCCAGCAGCCTCCAAGGGGACAGGGGGGTAGATACGCAGTATTTT.

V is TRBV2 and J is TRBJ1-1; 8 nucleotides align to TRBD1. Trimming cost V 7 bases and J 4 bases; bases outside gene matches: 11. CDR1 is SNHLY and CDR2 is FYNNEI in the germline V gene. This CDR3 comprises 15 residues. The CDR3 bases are TGTGCCAGCATCCCGACAGGGGCGGTTGGCACTGAAGCTTTCTTT. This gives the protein CASIPTGAVGTEAFF. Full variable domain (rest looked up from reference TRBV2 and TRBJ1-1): EPEVTQTPSHQVTQMGQEVILRCVPISNHLYFYWYRQILGQKVEFLVSFYNNEISEKSEIFDDQFSVERPDGSNFTLKIRSTKLEDSAMYFCASIPTGAVGTEAFFGQGTRLTVV.

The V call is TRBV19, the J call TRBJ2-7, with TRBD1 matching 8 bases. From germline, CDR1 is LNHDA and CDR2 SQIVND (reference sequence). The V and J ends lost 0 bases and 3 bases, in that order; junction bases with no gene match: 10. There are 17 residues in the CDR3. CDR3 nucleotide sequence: TGTGCCAGTAGTATAGATGGAGGCAGGGGGCCCAACTACGAGCAGTACTTC. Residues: CASSIDGGRGPNYEQYF.

CDR3 region: CASSPPGVSRDEQFF. CDR3 DNA sequence: TGTGCCAGCAGCCCCCCGGGGGTTAGTCGTGATGAGCAGTTCTTC. This chain links TRBV5-5 with TRBJ2-1, with D maybe TRBD2 (6 bases). Trimming removed 4 bases at V and 8 bases at J, with 19 bases between. Per germline, CDR1 SGHKS and CDR2 YYEKEE (reference sequence). This CDR3 is built from 15 residues.

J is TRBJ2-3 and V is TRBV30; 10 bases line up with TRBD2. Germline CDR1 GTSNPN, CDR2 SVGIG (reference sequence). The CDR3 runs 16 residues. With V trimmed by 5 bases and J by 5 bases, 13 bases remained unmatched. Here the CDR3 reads CAWRPLAGVFVDTQYF. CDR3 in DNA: TGTGCCTGGCGTCCTCTAGCGGGGGTTTTTGTAGATACGCAGTATTTT.

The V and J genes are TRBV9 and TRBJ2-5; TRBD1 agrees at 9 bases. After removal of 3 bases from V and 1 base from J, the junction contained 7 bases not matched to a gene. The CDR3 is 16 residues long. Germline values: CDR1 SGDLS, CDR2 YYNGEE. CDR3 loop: CASSETATGGQETQYF. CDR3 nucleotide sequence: TGTGCCAGCAGCGAAACGGCGACAGGGGGCCAAGAGACCCAGTACTTC. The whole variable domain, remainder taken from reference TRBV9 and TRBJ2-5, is DSGVTQTPKHLITATGQRVTLRCSPRSGDLSVYWYQQSLDQGLQFLIQYYNGEERAKGNILERFSAQQFPDLHSELNLSSLELGDSALYFCASSETATGGQETQYFGPGTRLLVL.

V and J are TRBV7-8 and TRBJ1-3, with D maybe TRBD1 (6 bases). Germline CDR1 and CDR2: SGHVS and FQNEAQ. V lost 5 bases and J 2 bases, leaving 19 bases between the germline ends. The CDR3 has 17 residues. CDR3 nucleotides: TGTGCCAGCAGCCCCAGCGGTCAGGGGAAGCCTGGAAACACCATATATTTT. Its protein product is CASSPSGQGKPGNTIYF.

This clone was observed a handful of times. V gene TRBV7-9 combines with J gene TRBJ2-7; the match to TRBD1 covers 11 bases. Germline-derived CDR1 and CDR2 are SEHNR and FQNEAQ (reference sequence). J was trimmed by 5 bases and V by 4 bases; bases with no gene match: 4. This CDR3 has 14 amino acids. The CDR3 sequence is CASSWDRGTHEQYF. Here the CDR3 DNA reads TGTGCCAGCAGCTGGGACAGGGGGACCCACGAGCAGTACTTC.

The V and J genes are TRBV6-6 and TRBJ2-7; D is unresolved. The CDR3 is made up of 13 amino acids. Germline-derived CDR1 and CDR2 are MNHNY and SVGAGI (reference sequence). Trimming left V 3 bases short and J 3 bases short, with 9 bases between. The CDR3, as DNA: TGTGCCAGCAGTTATATGGGGATCTACGAGCAGTACTTC. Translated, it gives CASSYMGIYEQYF.

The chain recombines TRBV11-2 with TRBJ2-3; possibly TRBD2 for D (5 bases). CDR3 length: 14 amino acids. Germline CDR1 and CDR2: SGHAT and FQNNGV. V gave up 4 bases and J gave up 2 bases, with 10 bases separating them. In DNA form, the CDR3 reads TGTGCCAGCAGCTCCACTAGTTACACAGATACGCAGTATTTT. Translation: CASSSTSYTDTQYF.

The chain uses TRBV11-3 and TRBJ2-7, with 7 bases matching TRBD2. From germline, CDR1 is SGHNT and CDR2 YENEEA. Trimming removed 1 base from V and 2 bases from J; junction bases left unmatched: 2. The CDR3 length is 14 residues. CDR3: CASSLGAGPYEQYF. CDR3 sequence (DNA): TGTGCCAGCAGCTTAGGAGCGGGACCCTACGAGCAGTACTTC.

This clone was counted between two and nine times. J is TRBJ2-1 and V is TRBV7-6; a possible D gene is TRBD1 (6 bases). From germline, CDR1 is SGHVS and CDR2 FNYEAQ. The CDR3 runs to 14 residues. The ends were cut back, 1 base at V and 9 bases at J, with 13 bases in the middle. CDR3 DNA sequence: TGTGCCAGCAGCTTAGATCTGGGGGCGAGTGAGCAGTTCTTC. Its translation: CASSLDLGASEQFF.

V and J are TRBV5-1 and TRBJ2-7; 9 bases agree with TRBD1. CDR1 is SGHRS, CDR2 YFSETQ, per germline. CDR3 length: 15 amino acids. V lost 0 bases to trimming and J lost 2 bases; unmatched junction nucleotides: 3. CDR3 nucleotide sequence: TGCGCCAGCAGCTTGGGGGACAGGGTTGCCTACGAGCAGTACTTC. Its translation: CASSLGDRVAYEQYF.

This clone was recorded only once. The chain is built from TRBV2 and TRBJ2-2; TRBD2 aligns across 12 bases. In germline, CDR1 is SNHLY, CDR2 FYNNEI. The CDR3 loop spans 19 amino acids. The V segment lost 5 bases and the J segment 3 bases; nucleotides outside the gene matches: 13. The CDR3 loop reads CASSPDLAGGPLDTGELFF. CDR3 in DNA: TGTGCCAGCAGTCCCGACCTAGCGGGGGGGCCCCTCGACACCGGGGAGCTGTTTTTT.

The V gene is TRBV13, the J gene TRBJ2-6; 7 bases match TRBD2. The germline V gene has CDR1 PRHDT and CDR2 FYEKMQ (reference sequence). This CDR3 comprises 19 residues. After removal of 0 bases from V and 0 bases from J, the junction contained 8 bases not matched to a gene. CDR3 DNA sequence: TGTGCCAGCAGCTTAGGAGGTATGGGGGGGTCCTCTGGGGCCAACGTCCTGACTTTC. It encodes CASSLGGMGGSSGANVLTF.

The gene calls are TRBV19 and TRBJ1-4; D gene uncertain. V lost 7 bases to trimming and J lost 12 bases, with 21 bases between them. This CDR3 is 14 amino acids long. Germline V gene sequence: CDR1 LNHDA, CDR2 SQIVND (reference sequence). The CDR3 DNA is TGTGCCAGTACCAAAGAGCCTCTAGTAAAGGAACTGTTTTTT. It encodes CASTKEPLVKELFF.

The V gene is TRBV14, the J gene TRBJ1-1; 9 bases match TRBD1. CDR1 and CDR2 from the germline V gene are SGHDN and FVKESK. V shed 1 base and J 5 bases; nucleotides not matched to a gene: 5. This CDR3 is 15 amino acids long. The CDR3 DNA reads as TGTGCCAGCAGCCAAGGTCAGACAGGGGGGACTGAAGCTTTCTTT. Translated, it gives CASSQGQTGGTEAFF.

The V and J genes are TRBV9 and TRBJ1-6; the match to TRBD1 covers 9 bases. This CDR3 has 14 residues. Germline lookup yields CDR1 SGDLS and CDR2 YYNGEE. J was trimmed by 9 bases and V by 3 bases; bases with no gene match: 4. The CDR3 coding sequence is TGTGCCAGCAGCGAGACAGGGGGAGGTTCACCCCTCCACTTT. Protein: CASSETGGGSPLHF.